Listed here is a single TCR beta chain. This clonotype showed up many times. Its antigen is unknown. An end of the junction differs from the germline gene, which may be a read error. The data derive from a study of CXCR3 chemokines and chemotherapy response in bladder cancer (dated by TCRdb to the early 2020s). A note on the overall study: The study tested whether activity of the CXCR3 chemokine system within human bladder cancer tumors predicted response to chemotherapy.

Library creation used PCR. This sample was sequenced with an Illumina HiSeq 2500. The public sequencing data were trimmed at Q25 with fastp and processed into clonotypes with MiXCR by TCRdb, which kept only in-frame beta chains. Merged by CDR3 protein, the rows form single entries marked with the most common genes and DNA. The sample table records more than 10,000 distinct CDR3 sequences; roughly an eighth of these occur just once. The biggest ten clones account for approximately 26% of the sample. The sample was gathered from a patient whose treatment included neoadjuvant chemotherapy. This sequence originates from a human donor with bladder cancer that did not respond to neoadjuvant chemotherapy.

The nucleotides are TGTGCCAGCAGCCTACAACAAGGCTCTCGGGCCAACGTCCTGACTTTC. The resulting protein is CASSLQQGSRANVLTF. Rearrangement joined TRBV7-9 to TRBJ2-6; no D segment can be confidently identified. The CDR3 sequence holds 16 residues, the cysteine and phenylalanine included. Only the CDR3 region is kept as DNA, spanning 48 bases read in frame from base 1. The germline V gene (reference sequence) yields SEHNR for CDR1 and FQNEAQ for CDR2.